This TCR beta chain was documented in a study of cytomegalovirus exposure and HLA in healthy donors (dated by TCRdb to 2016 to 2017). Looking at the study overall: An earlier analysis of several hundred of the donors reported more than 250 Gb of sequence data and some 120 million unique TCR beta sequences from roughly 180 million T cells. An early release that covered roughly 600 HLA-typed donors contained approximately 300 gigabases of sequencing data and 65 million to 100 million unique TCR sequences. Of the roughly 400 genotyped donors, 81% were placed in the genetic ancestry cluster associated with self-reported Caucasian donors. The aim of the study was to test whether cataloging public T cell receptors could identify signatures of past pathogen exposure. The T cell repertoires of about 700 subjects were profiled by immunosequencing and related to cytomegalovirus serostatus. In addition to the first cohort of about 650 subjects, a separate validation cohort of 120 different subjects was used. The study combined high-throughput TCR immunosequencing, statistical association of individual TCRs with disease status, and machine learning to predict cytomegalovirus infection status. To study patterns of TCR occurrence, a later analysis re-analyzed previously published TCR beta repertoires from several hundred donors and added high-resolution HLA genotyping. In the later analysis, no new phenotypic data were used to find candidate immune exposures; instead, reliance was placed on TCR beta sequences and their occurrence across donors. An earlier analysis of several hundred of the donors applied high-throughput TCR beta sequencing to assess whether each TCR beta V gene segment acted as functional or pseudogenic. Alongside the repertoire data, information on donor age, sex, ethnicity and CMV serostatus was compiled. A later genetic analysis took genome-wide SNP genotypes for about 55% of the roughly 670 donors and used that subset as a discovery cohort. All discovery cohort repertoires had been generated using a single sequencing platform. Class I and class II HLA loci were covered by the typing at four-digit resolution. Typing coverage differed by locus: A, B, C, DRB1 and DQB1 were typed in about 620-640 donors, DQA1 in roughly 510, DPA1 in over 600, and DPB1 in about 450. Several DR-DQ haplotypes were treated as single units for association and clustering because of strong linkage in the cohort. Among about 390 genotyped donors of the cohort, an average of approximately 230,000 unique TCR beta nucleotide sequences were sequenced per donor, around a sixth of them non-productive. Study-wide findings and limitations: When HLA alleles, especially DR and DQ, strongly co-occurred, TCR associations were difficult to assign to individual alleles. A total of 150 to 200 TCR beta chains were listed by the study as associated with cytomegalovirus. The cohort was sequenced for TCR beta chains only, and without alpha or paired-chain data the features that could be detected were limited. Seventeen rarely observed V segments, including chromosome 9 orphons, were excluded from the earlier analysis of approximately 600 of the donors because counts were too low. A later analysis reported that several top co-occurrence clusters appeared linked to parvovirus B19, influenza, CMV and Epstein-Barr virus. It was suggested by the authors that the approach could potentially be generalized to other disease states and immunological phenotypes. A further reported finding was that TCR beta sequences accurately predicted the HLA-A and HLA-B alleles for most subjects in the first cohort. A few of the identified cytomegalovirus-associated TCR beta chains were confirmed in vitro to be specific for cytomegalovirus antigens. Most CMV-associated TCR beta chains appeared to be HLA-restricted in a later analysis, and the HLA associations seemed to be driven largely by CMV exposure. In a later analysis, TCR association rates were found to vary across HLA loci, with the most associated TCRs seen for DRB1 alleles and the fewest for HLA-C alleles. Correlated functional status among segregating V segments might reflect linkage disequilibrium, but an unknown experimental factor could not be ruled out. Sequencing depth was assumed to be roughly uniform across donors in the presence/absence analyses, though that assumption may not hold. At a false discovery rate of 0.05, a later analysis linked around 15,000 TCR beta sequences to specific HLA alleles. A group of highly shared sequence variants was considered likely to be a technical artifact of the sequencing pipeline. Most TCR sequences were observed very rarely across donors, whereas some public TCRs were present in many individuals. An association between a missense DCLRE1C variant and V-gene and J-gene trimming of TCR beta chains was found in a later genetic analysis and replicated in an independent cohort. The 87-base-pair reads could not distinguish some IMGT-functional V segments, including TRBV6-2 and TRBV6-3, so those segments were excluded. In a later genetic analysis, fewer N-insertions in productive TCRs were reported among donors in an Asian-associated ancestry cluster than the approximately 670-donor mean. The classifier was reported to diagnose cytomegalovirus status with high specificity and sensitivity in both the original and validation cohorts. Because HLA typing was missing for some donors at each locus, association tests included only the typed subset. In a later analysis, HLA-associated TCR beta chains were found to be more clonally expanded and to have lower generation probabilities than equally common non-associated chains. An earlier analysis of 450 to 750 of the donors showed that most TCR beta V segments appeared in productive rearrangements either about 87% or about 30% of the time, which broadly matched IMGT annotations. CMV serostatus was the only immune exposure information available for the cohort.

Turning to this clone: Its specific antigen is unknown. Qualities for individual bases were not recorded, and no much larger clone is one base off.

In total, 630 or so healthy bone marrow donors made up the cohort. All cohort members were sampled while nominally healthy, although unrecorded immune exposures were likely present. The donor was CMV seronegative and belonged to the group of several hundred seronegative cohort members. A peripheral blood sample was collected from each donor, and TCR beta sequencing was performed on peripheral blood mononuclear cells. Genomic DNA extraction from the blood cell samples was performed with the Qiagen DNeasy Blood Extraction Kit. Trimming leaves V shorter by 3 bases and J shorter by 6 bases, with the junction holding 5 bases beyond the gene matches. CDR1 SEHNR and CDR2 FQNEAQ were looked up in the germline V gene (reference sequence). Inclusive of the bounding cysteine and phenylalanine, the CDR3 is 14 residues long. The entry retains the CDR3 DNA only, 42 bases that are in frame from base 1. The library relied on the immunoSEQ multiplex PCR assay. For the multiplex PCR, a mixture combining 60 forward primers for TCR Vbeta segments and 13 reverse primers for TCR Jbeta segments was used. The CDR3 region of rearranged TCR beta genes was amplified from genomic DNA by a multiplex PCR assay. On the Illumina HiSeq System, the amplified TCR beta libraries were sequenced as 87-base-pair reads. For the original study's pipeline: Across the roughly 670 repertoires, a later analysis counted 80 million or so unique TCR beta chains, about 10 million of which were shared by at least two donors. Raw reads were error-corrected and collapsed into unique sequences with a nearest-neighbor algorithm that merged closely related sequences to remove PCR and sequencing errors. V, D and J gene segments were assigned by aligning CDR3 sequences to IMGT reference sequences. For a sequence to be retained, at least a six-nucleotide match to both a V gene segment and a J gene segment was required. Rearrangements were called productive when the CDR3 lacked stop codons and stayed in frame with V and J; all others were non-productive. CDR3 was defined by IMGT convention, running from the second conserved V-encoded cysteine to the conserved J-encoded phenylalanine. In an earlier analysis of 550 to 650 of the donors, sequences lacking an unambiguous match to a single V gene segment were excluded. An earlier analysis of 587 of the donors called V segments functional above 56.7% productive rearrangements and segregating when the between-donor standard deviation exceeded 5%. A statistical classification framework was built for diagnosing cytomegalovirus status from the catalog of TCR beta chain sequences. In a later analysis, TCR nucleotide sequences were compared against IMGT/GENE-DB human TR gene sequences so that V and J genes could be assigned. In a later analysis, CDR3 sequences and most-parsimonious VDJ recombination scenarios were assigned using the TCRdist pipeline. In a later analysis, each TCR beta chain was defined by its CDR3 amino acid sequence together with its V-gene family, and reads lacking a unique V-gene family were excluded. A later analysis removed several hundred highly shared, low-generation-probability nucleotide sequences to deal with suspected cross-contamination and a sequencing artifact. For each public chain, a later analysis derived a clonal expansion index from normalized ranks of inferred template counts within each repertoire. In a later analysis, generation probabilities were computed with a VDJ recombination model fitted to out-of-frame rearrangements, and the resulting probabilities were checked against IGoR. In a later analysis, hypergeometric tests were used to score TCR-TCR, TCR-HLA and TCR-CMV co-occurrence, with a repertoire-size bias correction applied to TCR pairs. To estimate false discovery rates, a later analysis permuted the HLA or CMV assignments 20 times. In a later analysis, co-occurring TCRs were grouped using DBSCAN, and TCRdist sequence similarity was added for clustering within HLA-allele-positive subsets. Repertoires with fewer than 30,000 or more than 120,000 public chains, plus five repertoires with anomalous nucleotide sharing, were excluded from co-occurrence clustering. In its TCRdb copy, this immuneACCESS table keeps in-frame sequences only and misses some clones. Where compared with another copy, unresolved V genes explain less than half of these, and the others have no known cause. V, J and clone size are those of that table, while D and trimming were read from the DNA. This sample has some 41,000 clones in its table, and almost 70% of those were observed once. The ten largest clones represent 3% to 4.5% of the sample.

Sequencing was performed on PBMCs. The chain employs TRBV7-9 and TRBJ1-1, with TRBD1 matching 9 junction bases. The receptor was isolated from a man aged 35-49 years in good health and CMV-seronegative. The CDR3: CASSFPDRGAEAFF. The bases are TGTGCCAGCAGCTTCCCAGACAGGGGGGCTGAAGCTTTCTTT.